This entry features one T cell receptor (beta chain) sequence. Authors' processing steps: It was from reference gene primer amplification that nucleated cell counts were estimated. Using immunoSEQ multiplex PCR, the repertoire was profiled, and TCRdb retains in-frame clones only, with some absent. D and trimming were read from the DNA, whereas the V and J calls and clone size are those reported in that table. The sample has 30,000 to 50,000 clones, about nine tenths seen once. This record comes from a study of blood T cell repertoires in COVID-19. Study in general: Sites across the United States, Italy and Spain contributed samples from acute and convalescent COVID-19. From T cells, B-cell-depleted T cells, or PBMCs came the material, which was cDNA or gDNA.

CDR1 is SGHTA and CDR2 is FQGNSA in the germline V gene. CDR3 size: 15 residues. The trim removed 1 base at V and 4 bases at J, leaving 3 bases unmatched. The gene calls are TRBV7-2 and TRBJ2-5, with 10 nucleotides matching TRBD2. The sequenced sample consisted of peripheral blood. The source is a woman in her 30s in a cohort sampled during active COVID-19. CDR3 region: CASSLGRLAGETQYF. The CDR3 DNA follows: TGTGCCAGCAGCTTAGGGCGACTAGCGGGAGAGACCCAGTACTTC.